This T cell receptor (beta chain) originates from a study of T cell repertoires in cytomegalovirus infection. TCRdb re-called the reads through MiXCR, storing one row per CDR3 protein. Of fewer than 650,000 distinct CDR3 sequences in the sample, over 35% were seen once. V was pared by 2 bases and J by 2 bases, with 12 bases between. The CDR3 spans 15 residues. Germline V gene lookup returns CDR1 SGHVS and CDR2 FNYEAQ. This clonotype was seen only a few times. Antigen specificity is unknown. The gene calls are TRBV7-6 and TRBJ2-5, with D uncertain. This material consisted of cultured PBMCs, taken from culture after CMV antigen stimulation. This TCR derives from a human donor in good health (CMV status not recorded). Some clones in this sample may be carry-over from other donors' samples. CDR3 amino acids: CASSLLAGFQETQYF. DNA for the CDR3: TGTGCCAGCAGCTTATTAGCTGGGTTTCAAGAGACCCAGTACTTC.